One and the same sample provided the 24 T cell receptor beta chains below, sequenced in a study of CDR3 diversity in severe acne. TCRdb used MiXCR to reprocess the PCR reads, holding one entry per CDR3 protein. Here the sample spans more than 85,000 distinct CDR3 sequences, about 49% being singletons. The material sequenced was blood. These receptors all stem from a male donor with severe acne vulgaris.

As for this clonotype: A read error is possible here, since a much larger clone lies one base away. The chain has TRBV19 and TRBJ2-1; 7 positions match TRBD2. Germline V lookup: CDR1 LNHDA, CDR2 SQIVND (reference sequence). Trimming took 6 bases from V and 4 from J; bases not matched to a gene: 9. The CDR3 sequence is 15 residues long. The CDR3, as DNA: TGTGCCAGTAGGGGACGGGCTAGCGGATACAATGAGCAGTTCTTC. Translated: CASRGRASGYNEQFF.

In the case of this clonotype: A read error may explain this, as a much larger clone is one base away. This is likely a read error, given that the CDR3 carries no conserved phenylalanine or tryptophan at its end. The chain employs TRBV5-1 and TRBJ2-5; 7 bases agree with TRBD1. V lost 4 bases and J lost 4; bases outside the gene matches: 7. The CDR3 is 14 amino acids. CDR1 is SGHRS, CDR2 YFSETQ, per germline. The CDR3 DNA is TGCGCCAGCAGCGCCGGCTACAGGGGAGAGACCCAGTACCTC. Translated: CASSAGYRGETQYL.

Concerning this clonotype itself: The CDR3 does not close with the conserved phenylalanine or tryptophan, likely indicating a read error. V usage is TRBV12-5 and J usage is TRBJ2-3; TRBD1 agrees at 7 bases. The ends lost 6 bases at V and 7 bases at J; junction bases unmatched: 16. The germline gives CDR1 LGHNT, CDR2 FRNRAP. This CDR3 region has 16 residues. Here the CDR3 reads CASGEHRGSGQNTQYL. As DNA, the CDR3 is TGTGCTAGTGGAGAACACAGGGGATCAGGACAGAATACGCAGTATCTT.

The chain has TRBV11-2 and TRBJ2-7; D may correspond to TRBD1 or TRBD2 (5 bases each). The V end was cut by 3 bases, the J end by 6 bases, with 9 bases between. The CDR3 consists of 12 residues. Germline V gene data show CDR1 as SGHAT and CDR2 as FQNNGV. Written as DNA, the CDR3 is TGTGCCAGCAGCTTTAGAGGGGCCGAGCAGTACTTC. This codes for CASSFRGAEQYF.

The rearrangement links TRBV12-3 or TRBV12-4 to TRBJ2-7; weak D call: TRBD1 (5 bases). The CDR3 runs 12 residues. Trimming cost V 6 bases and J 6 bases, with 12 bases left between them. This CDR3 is CASRRSDSEQYF. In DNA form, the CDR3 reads TGTGCCAGCAGGAGAAGTGACAGCGAGCAGTACTTC.

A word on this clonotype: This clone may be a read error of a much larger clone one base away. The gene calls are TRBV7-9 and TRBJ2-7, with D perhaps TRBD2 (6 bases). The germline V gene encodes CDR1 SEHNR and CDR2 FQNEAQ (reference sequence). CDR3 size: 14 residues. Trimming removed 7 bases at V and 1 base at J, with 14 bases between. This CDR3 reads CASTLEGNSYEQYF. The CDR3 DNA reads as TGTGCCAGCACCTTGGAGGGAAATTCCTACGAGCAGTACTTC.

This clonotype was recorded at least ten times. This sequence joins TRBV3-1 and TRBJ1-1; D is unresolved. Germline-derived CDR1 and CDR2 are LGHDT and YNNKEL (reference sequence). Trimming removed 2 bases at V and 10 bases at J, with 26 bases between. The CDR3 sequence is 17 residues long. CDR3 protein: CASSQHYPIRLTTRAFF. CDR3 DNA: TGTGCCAGCAGCCAACACTACCCTATCCGACTCACTACTAGAGCTTTCTTT.

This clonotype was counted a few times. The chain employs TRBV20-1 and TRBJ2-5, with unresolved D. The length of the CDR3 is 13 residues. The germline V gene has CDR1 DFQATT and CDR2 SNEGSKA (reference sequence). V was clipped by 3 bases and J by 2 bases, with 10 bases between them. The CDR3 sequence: CSARARIQETQYF. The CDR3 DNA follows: TGCAGTGCTAGGGCACGGATTCAAGAGACCCAGTACTTC.

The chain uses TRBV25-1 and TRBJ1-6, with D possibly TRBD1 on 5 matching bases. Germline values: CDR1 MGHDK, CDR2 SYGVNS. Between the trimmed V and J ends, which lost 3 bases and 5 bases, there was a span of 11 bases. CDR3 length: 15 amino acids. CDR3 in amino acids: CASSDRVIHNSPLHF. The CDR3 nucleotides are TGTGCCAGCAGTGACAGGGTCATCCATAATTCACCCCTCCACTTT.

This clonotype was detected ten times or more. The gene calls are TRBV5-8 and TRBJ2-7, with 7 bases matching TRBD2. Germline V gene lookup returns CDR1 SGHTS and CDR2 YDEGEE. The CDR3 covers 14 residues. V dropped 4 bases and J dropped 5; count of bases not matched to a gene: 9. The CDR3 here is CASSIIGLVDEQYF. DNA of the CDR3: TGTGCCAGCAGCATCATAGGACTAGTAGACGAGCAGTACTTC.

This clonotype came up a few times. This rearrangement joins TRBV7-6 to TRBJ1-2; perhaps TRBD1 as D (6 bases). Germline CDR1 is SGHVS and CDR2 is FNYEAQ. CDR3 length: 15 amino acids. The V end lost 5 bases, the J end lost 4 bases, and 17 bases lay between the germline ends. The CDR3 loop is CASSIGQFGGYGYTF. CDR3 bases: TGTGCCAGCAGCATCGGACAGTTCGGCGGCTATGGCTACACCTTC.

CDR3 sequence: CAAGTSGRAPYEQYF. DNA of the CDR3: TGTGCAGCGGGGACTAGCGGGAGGGCCCCCTACGAGCAGTACTTC. V gene TRBV7-8 combines with J gene TRBJ2-7; 16 bases line up with TRBD2. The CDR3 loop spans 15 amino acids. CDR1 is SGHVS and CDR2 is FQNEAQ in the germline V gene. Full variable domain (remainder filled in from reference TRBV7-8 and TRBJ2-7): GAGVSQSPRYKVAKRGQDVALRCDPISGHVSLFWYQQALGQGPEFLTYFQNEAQLDKSGLPSDRFFAERPEGSVSTLKIQRTQQEDSAVYLCAAGTSGRAPYEQYFGPGTRLTVT.

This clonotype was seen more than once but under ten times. CDR3 protein: CSARGASGRARYEQYF. CDR3 nucleotides: TGCAGTGCTAGAGGCGCTAGCGGGAGGGCCCGGTACGAGCAGTACTTC. This chain links TRBV20-1 with TRBJ2-7, with 12 bases fitting TRBD2. Germline CDR1 DFQATT, CDR2 SNEGSKA (reference sequence). Germline trimming cut 1 base from V and 4 bases from J; bases unmatched to any gene: 8. This CDR3 region has 16 residues.

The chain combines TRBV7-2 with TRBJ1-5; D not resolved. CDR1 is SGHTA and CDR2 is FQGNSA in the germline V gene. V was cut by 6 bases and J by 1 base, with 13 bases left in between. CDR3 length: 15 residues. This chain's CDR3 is CASRKGGLSNQPQHF. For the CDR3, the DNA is TGTGCCAGCAGAAAAGGAGGCTTGAGCAATCAGCCCCAGCATTTT. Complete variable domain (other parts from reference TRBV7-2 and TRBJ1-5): GAGVSQSPSNKVTEKGKDVELRCDPISGHTALYWYRQSLGQGLEFLIYFQGNSAPDKSGLPSDRFSAERTGGSVSTLTIQRTQQEDSAVYLCASRKGGLSNQPQHFGDGTRLSIL.

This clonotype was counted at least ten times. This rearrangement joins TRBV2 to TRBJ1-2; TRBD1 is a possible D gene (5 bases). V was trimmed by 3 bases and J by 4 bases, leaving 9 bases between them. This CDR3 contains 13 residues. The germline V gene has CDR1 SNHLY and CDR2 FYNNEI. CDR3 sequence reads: CASSDSGVYGYTF. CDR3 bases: TGTGCCAGCAGTGATTCGGGGGTCTATGGCTACACCTTC.

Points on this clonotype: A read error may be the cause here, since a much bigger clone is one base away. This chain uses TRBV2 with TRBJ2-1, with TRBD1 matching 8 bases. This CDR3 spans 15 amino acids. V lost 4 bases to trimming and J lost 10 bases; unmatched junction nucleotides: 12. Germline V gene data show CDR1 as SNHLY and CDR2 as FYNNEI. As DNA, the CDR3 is TGTGCCAGCAGTGGGGTGGACAGGGTTACAGGAGAGCAGTTCTTC. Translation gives CASSGVDRVTGEQFF.

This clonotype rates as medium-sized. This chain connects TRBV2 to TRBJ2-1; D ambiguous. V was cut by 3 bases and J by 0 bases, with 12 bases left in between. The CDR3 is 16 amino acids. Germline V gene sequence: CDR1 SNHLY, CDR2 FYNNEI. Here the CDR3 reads CASSDPIESSYNEQFF. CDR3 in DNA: TGTGCCAGCAGTGATCCAATCGAGAGCTCCTACAATGAGCAGTTCTTC.

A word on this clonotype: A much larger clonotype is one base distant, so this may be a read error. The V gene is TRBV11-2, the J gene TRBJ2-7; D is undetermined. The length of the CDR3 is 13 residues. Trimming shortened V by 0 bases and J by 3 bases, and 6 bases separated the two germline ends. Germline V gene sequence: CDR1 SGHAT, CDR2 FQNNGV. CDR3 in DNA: TGTGCCAGCAGCTTAGAACCCAACTACGAGCAGTACGTC. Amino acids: CASSLEPNYEQYV.

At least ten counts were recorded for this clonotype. DNA for the CDR3: TGTGCCAGCAGTGCAGCCCAGGGTTTCGAGCAGTACTTC. Translation: CASSAAQGFEQYF. The V and J genes are TRBV6-1 and TRBJ2-7; possibly TRBD1 for D (5 bases). The V and J ends lost 4 bases and 6 bases respectively, with 13 bases between them. Germline assignment: CDR1 MNHNS and CDR2 SASEGT. The CDR3 extends over 13 amino acids.

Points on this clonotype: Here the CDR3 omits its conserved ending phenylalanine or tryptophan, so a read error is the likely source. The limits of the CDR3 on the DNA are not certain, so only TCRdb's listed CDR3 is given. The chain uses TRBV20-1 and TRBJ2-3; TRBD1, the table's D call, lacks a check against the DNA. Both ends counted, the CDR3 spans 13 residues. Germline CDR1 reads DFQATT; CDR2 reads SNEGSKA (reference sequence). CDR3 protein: CSATAGGTDTQGG.

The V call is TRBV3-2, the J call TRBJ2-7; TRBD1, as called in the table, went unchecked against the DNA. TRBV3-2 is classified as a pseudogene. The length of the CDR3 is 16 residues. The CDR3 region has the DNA TGTGCCAGCAGCCAACCCGGGGGCCCAAGGCCCTACGAGCAGTACTTC. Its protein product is CASSQPGGPRPYEQYF.

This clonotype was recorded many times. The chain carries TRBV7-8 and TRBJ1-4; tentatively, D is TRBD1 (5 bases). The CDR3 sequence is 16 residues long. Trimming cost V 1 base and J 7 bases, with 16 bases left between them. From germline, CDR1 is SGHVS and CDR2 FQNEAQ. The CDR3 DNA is TGTGCCAGCAGCTTAGGGGGTTCCAGGGCTTTTGAAAAACTGTTTTTT. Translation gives CASSLGGSRAFEKLFF.

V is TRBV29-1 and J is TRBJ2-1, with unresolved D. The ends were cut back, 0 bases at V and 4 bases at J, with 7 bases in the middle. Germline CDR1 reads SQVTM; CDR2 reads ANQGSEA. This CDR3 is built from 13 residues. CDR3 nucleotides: TGCAGCGTTGAAGAACCGGAATACAATGAGCAGTTCTTC. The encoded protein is CSVEEPEYNEQFF.

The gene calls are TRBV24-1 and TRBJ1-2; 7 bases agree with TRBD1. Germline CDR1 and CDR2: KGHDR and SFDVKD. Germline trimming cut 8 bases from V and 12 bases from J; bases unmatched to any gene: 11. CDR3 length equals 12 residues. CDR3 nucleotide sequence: TGTGCCACCAAGGGACAGCCCCAAATGGACACCTTC. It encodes CATKGQPQMDTF.